The clone carrying this TCR beta chain was recorded at least ten times. Regarding time point: before trial treatment. The treatment that donors received included nivolumab, ipilimumab, aspirin, low-dose cyclophosphamide and low-dose radiotherapy. This sample was included in a study of low-dose radiotherapy and immunotherapy resistance in tumors. About the research overall: Each fraction for Cohort 1 was 0.5 Gy, given every 2 weeks, and the total came to 6.5 Gy. Starting cycle 1 day 1, oral aspirin 300 mg was given daily for four cycles. Intravenous ipilimumab 1 mg/kg every six weeks was given with nivolumab 240 mg every two weeks.

V lost 5 bases to trimming and J lost 1 base; unmatched junction nucleotides: 3. CDR3 length equals 15 residues. In germline, CDR1 is MDHEN, CDR2 SYDVKM. First-strand cDNA relied on TRAV- and TRBV-specific primers spanning alpha and beta chains. For amplifying TCRs, the PCR ran for 15 to 20 cycles with Phusion, which was used together with a constant-region primer and the adapter on the V primers. One entry per CDR3 protein results from TCRdb running MiXCR on the reads. The data show tens of thousands of distinct CDR3 sequences, 9.4% seen once. The sequencing here drew on PBMCs, taken before treatment. The rearrangement links TRBV28 to TRBJ2-1, with 9 bases aligning to TRBD2. The receptor was derived from a male donor with prostate cancer. CDR3 amino acids: CASSPAGGSYNEQFF. Written as DNA, the CDR3 is TGTGCCAGCAGTCCCGCGGGAGGGTCCTACAATGAGCAGTTCTTC.